The rows below give T cell receptor beta chains drawn from one sample of a study of cytomegalovirus exposure and HLA in healthy donors. Repertoires were generated with immunoSEQ multiplex PCR, while TCRdb's copy carries only in-frame clones and drops some. This repertoire shows roughly 250,000 clones, 70% to 90% found once; its top ten account for roughly 2%. The sequenced material came from PBMCs. The receptors derive from a woman in her thirties or forties in good health and CMV-seropositive. CDR3s include the opening cysteine and the closing phenylalanine or tryptophan. A D gene is named only where the DNA matches it firmly. Rows give clone size only sometimes, using once, few, many, or a class for an expanded clone.

J gene: TRBJ2-7
clone size: NA
V gene: TRBV6-5
D gene: TRBD1
CDR3 protein: CASSSYRGQYEQYF
CDR3 DNA: TGTGCCAGCAGTTCTTACAGGGGGCAGTACGAGCAGTACTTC

J gene: TRBJ2-4
clone size: NA
V gene: TRBV7-2
D gene: NA
CDR3 protein: CASSLSGQTLAKNIQYF
CDR3 DNA: TGTGCCAGCAGCTTAAGCGGTCAGACCTTAGCCAAAAACATTCAGTACTTC

J gene: TRBJ1-2
clone size: NA
V gene: TRBV4-1
D gene: TRBD1
CDR3 protein: CASSLRDEGAKTSGYTF
CDR3 DNA: TGCGCCAGCAGCCTAAGAGACGAGGGGGCGAAAACTAGTGGCTACACCTTC

J gene: TRBJ2-3
clone size: once
V gene: TRBV29-1
D gene: NA
CDR3 protein: CSVEEYGSTDTQYF
CDR3 DNA: TGCAGCGTTGAAGAGTATGGCAGCACAGATACGCAGTATTTT

J gene: TRBJ2-1
clone size: NA
V gene: TRBV30
D gene: NA
CDR3 protein: CAWSESNEQFF
CDR3 DNA: TGTGCCTGGAGTGAATCTAATGAGCAGTTCTTC

J gene: TRBJ1-5
clone size: NA
V gene: TRBV2
D gene: NA
CDR3 protein: CASSATFLQPQHF
CDR3 DNA: TGTGCCAGCAGCGCGACATTCCTTCAGCCCCAGCATTTT

J gene: TRBJ1-5
clone size: NA
V gene: TRBV19
D gene: TRBD1
CDR3 protein: CASRIGDRGVQPQHF
CDR3 DNA: TGTGCCAGTAGGATCGGGGACAGGGGGGTTCAGCCCCAGCATTTT

J gene: TRBJ1-2
clone size: few
V gene: TRBV18
D gene: NA
CDR3 protein: CASSPSGTDGYTF
CDR3 DNA: TGTGCCAGCTCACCATCAGGGACTGACGGCTACACCTTC

J gene: TRBJ1-1
clone size: NA
V gene: TRBV5-4
D gene: NA
CDR3 protein: CASSHYGESISEAFF
CDR3 DNA: TGTGCCAGCAGCCACTACGGGGAGAGTATCTCTGAAGCTTTCTTT

J gene: TRBJ2-3
clone size: NA
V gene: TRBV7-2
D gene: TRBD2
CDR3 protein: CASSRARLAGNPDTQYF
CDR3 DNA: TGTGCCAGCAGCCGAGCGAGACTAGCGGGAAATCCAGATACGCAGTATTTT

J gene: TRBJ2-7
clone size: NA
V gene: TRBV5-4
D gene: TRBD2
CDR3 protein: CASSLTSGSWEQYF
CDR3 DNA: TGTGCCAGCAGCTTGACCAGCGGGAGTTGGGAGCAGTACTTC

J gene: TRBJ1-1
clone size: NA
V gene: TRBV19
D gene: NA
CDR3 protein: CASSIRGAAPEEAFF
CDR3 DNA: TGTGCCAGTAGTATCCGCGGGGCCGCGCCCGAGGAAGCTTTCTTT

J gene: TRBJ1-5
clone size: NA
V gene: TRBV7-2
D gene: TRBD1
CDR3 protein: CASSFYAGQVGQPQHF
CDR3 DNA: TGTGCCAGCAGCTTTTATGCGGGACAGGTCGGTCAGCCCCAGCATTTT

J gene: TRBJ2-2
clone size: NA
V gene: TRBV2
D gene: NA
CDR3 protein: CASIGVPLNTGELFF
CDR3 DNA: TGTGCCAGCATCGGGGTGCCACTGAACACCGGGGAGCTGTTTTTT

J gene: TRBJ2-7
clone size: NA
V gene: TRBV5-4
D gene: TRBD1
CDR3 protein: CASSKSQGAFSYEQYF
CDR3 DNA: TGTGCCAGCAGCAAGTCACAGGGGGCTTTTTCCTACGAGCAGTACTTC

J gene: TRBJ1-3
clone size: NA
V gene: TRBV6-1
D gene: TRBD1
CDR3 protein: CASSDIPGGAGNTIYF
CDR3 DNA: TGTGCCAGCAGTGACATCCCAGGGGGCGCAGGAAACACCATATATTTT